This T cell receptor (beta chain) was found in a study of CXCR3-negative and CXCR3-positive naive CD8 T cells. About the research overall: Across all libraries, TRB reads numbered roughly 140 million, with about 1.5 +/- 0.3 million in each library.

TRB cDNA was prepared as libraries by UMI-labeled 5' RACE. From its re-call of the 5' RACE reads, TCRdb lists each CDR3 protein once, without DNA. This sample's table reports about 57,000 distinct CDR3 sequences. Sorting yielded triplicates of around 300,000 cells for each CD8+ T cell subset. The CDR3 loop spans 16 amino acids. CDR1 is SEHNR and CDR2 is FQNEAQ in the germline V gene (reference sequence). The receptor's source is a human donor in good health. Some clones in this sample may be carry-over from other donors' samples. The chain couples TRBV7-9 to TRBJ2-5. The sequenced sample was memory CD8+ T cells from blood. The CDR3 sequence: CASSLPDTVAQETQYF.